These 15 T cell receptor beta chains originate from one sample sequenced in a study of PD-1 blockade in mismatch repair-deficient tumors. Assay: immunoSEQ multiplex PCR; the TCRdb copy retains only in-frame clones and omits some. The table records 14,000 or so clones, approximately 82% of them present only once. This specimen consisted of PBMCs, obtained 14 weeks after starting pembrolizumab. The receptor source for this set is an adult with mismatch repair-deficient cancer.

The rearrangement uses TRBV7-9 and TRBJ2-3; 7 positions agree with TRBD2. The CDR3 covers 15 residues. Germline assignment: CDR1 SEHNR and CDR2 FQNEAQ (reference sequence). The trim removed 1 base at V and 2 bases at J, leaving 3 bases unmatched. This CDR3 is CASSLGAGATDTQYF. DNA of the CDR3: TGTGCCAGCAGCTTAGGTGCGGGAGCCACAGATACGCAGTATTTT.

The count of this clone is one. V usage is TRBV28 and J usage is TRBJ2-5; 12 bases are a match to TRBD2. The ends lost 1 base at V and 4 bases at J; junction bases unmatched: 7. The V gene's germline CDR1 is MDHEN and CDR2 SYDVKM. The CDR3 consists of 17 residues. The CDR3 reads CASSLFPSGRAAETQYF. For the CDR3, the DNA is TGTGCCAGCAGTTTATTTCCTAGCGGGAGGGCCGCAGAGACCCAGTACTTC.

The chain is built from TRBV5-1 and TRBJ2-1; TRBD1 matches 11 bases. The CDR3 sequence is 15 residues long. The trim removed 6 bases at V and 5 bases at J, leaving 7 bases unmatched. CDR1 and CDR2 from the germline V gene are SGHRS and YFSETQ. The CDR3 spells CASNDPGQGDNEQFF. The CDR3 DNA follows: TGCGCCAGCAACGACCCGGGACAGGGGGACAATGAGCAGTTCTTC. Drawing the rest from reference TRBV5-1 and TRBJ2-1, the complete variable domain is KAGVTQTPRYLIKTRGQQVTLSCSPISGHRSVSWYQQTPGQGLQFLFEYFSETQRNKGNFPGRFSGRQFSNSRSEMNVSTLELGDSALYLCASNDPGQGDNEQFFGPGTRLTVL.

V and J are TRBV7-3 and TRBJ2-3, with 12 bases matching TRBD2. The germline CDR1 and CDR2 sequences are SGHTA and FQGTGA. Losses at the gene ends were 4 bases for V and 9 bases for J; bases not matched to a gene: 5. The CDR3 runs 14 residues. The CDR3 reads CASSSTSGRRTQYF. As DNA, the CDR3 is TGTGCCAGCAGCTCGACTAGCGGGAGAAGGACGCAGTATTTT.

The V gene is TRBV7-2, the J gene TRBJ2-1, with 8 bases fitting TRBD1. V lost 7 bases, J lost 0 bases, and 5 bases stayed unmatched. The CDR3 has 15 amino acids. Germline CDR1 reads SGHTA; CDR2 reads FQGNSA. In DNA, the CDR3 is TGTGCCAGCACACTCGGGACAGGCTCCTACAATGAGCAGTTCTTC. This translates into CASTLGTGSYNEQFF.

CDR3 nucleotides: TGTGCCAGCAGCTTTGGGGGGAGGCCCCAGAGCGACGAAAAACTGTTTTTT. The encoded protein is CASSFGGRPQSDEKLFF. V gene TRBV7-9 combines with J gene TRBJ1-4, with D possibly being TRBD1 (5 bases). V gave up 3 bases and J gave up 8 bases, with 22 bases separating them. The CDR3 totals 17 residues. Germline loops: CDR1 SEHNR, CDR2 FQNEAQ (reference sequence).

The rearrangement links TRBV28 to TRBJ1-4, with 7 bases matching TRBD1. CDR1 and CDR2 from the germline V gene are MDHEN and SYDVKM. CDR3 length equals 15 residues. J lost 8 bases, V lost 6 bases, and 12 bases had no gene match. This chain's CDR3 is CASRNIDRVGEKLFF. CDR3 bases: TGTGCCAGCAGAAACATCGACAGGGTGGGGGAAAAACTGTTTTTT.

The V gene is TRBV7-6, the J gene TRBJ2-2; tentatively, D is TRBD2 (5 bases). CDR1 is SGHVS, CDR2 FNYEAQ, per germline. There are 14 residues in the CDR3. V lost 6 bases, J lost 1 base, and 9 bases lay in between. The CDR3 is CASSRSGNTGELFF. The DNA for the CDR3 is TGTGCCAGCAGTCGAAGCGGGAACACCGGGGAGCTGTTTTTT.

This clone is a singleton in its sample. The chain recombines TRBV18 with TRBJ2-1, with TRBD2 matching 8 bases. Germline-derived CDR1 and CDR2 are KGHSH and LQKENI. Germline trimming cut 5 bases from V and 8 bases from J; bases unmatched to any gene: 14. The CDR3 loop spans 16 amino acids. The CDR3 region has the DNA TGTGCCAGCTCAACGACCGTGGCAGCGGGAGTGGATGAGCAGTTCTTC. Amino acid sequence: CASSTTVAAGVDEQFF.

The CDR3 DNA follows: TGTGCCAGCAGAACTTTAAATCGGGGACTAGCGGGAGGAGGGCCCTACGAGCAGTACTTC. It is translated as CASRTLNRGLAGGGPYEQYF. This chain joins TRBV27 and TRBJ2-7, with 15 bases matching TRBD2. V lost 6 bases, J lost 2 bases, and 17 bases stayed unmatched. The germline gives CDR1 MNHEY, CDR2 SMNVEV (reference sequence). CDR3 size: 20 residues.

This chain connects TRBV5-4 to TRBJ2-7; 10 bases align to TRBD1. The CDR3 is 14 amino acids. The germline V gene has CDR1 SGHNT and CDR2 YYREEE (reference sequence). The ends lost 3 bases at V and 5 bases at J; junction bases unmatched: 5. CDR3 protein: CASSYRQGADEQYF. CDR3 in DNA: TGTGCCAGCAGCTACCGACAGGGGGCCGACGAGCAGTACTTC.

The chain carries TRBV28 and TRBJ2-1; 7 nucleotides agree with TRBD2. CDR3 length: 16 amino acids. The V and J ends lost 6 bases and 4 bases, in that order; junction bases with no gene match: 12. Germline CDR1 reads MDHEN; CDR2 reads SYDVKM. The CDR3 region has the DNA TGTGCCAGCAGCGCCCTGGGGCGGGAGTTTTACAATGAGCAGTTCTTC. It translates to CASSALGREFYNEQFF.

The chain couples TRBV7-6 to TRBJ2-2; no firm D call. This CDR3 is built from 14 residues. The germline V and J ends were trimmed by 4 bases and 8 bases, with 14 bases remaining between them. Germline V lookup: CDR1 SGHVS, CDR2 FNYEAQ. CDR3: CASSSSDSSGELFF. The CDR3 DNA follows: TGTGCCAGCAGCTCATCTGACTCGTCTGGGGAGCTGTTTTTT.

The V call is TRBV11-2, the J call TRBJ1-6, with unresolved D. Trimming stripped 3 bases from V and 13 bases from J, with 16 bases between. This CDR3 is 14 amino acids long. Germline V gene sequence: CDR1 SGHAT, CDR2 FQNNGV. The CDR3 loop reads CASSFKTSQDPLHF. The CDR3 DNA sequence: TGTGCCAGCAGCTTTAAGACAAGTCAAGATCCCCTCCACTTT.

CDR3 sequence: CASSNDRDGDKNIQYF. CDR3 in DNA: TGTGCCAGTAGTAACGACAGGGATGGTGACAAAAACATTCAGTACTTC. V and J are TRBV19 and TRBJ2-4; 7 bases match TRBD1. There are 16 residues in the CDR3. V gave up 4 bases and J gave up 3 bases; unmatched junction bases: 9. The V gene's germline CDR1 is LNHDA and CDR2 SQIVND (reference sequence).